Below are 26 T cell receptor beta chains sequenced from a single sample in a study of shared clonotypes between healthy human individuals. Sequenced by immunoSEQ multiplex PCR; TCRdb stores in-frame clones only, minus some. The table includes approximately 95,000 clones, under 70% detected once. The material sequenced was memory CD8+ T cells sorted from blood. Subset: CD45RO+ cells pooled with CCR7-negative TemRA cells. The origin of the receptors is a man aged 30 to 45 in good health.

The chain employs TRBV6-6 and TRBJ1-5; D gene uncertain. V was clipped by 1 base and J by 7 bases, with 8 bases between them. CDR3 length equals 13 residues. Germline V gene lookup returns CDR1 MNHNY and CDR2 SVGAGI (reference sequence). Here the CDR3 DNA reads TGTGCCAGCAGTTACTTGAACGGGCAGCCCCAGCATTTT. Its protein product is CASSYLNGQPQHF.

The J gene is TRBJ2-7, the V gene TRBV6-4; 10 nucleotides match TRBD2. This CDR3 is built from 14 residues. Looked up from germline, CDR1 is MRHNA and CDR2 is SNTAGT. J lost 6 bases, V lost 5 bases, and 7 bases had no gene match. CDR3 sequence reads: CASSPLAGAGEQYF. In DNA form, the CDR3 reads TGTGCCAGCAGTCCCCTAGCGGGAGCAGGCGAGCAGTACTTC.

This clone has only a few counts. This specimen includes other DNA sequences encoding the same CDR3. V is TRBV7-9 and J is TRBJ2-1, with 8 bases fitting TRBD1. The CDR3 runs 16 residues. Trimming at V came to 5 bases and at J to 1 base, leaving 7 bases not matched to a gene. Germline V gene data show CDR1 as SEHNR and CDR2 as FQNEAQ (reference sequence). CDR3 amino acids: CASSGYRGSSYNEQFF. The CDR3 DNA sequence: TGTGCCAGCAGCGGGTACAGGGGGAGTTCCTACAATGAGCAGTTCTTC.

Only a few counts were recorded for this clone. The chain combines TRBV7-9 with TRBJ2-7, with 7 bases that match TRBD2. The CDR3 length is 15 residues. The germline gives CDR1 SEHNR, CDR2 FQNEAQ (reference sequence). The trim removed 5 bases at V and 3 bases at J, leaving 10 bases unmatched. The CDR3 sequence: CASSPERGALYEQYF. In DNA form, the CDR3 reads TGTGCCAGCAGCCCCGAGCGGGGCGCCCTCTACGAGCAGTACTTC.

This clone was seen a few times. CDR3 sequence (DNA): TGTGCCAGCTCACCACCGGGACAGCACTACAATGAGCAGTTCTTC. This codes for CASSPPGQHYNEQFF. This chain connects TRBV18 to TRBJ2-1; 7 bases map to TRBD1. This CDR3 is built from 15 residues. The J segment lost 3 bases and the V segment lost 0 bases, leaving 2 bases of the junction unmatched. Germline V CDR1 and CDR2: KGHSH, LQKENI.

In this sample, this clone turned up a few times. V and J are TRBV13 and TRBJ2-5; maybe TRBD2 (5 bases). Looked up from germline, CDR1 is PRHDT and CDR2 is FYEKMQ (reference sequence). The V end was cut by 2 bases, the J end by 2 bases, with 9 bases between. CDR3 length equals 14 residues. CDR3: CASSLRGQQETQYF. The DNA for the CDR3 is TGTGCCAGCAGCTTACGAGGGCAGCAAGAGACCCAGTACTTC.

This clone appeared once. The genes are TRBV7-9 and TRBJ1-2; D is unclear. V shed 6 bases and J shed 0 bases, with 20 bases lying between them. CDR1 is SEHNR and CDR2 is FQNEAQ in the germline V gene (reference sequence). This CDR3 is built from 17 residues. The CDR3 spells CASSSPSAGIPNYGYTF. The DNA of the CDR3 is TGTGCCAGCAGTTCCCCCAGCGCTGGGATTCCTAACTATGGCTACACCTTC.

This clone was seen only once. This chain connects TRBV6-1 to TRBJ2-1; 9 nucleotides align to TRBD2. The CDR3 runs 15 residues. Unmatched junction bases numbered 10, after V lost 3 bases and J lost 10 bases. Germline CDR1 MNHNS, CDR2 SASEGT. The CDR3 DNA is TGTGCCAGCAGTGAGTCTAGCGGGATACCGGGGGAGCAGTTCTTC. This codes for CASSESSGIPGEQFF.

This rearrangement joins TRBV10-3 to TRBJ2-7; 8 nucleotides align to TRBD1. The germline CDR1 and CDR2 sequences are ENHRY and SYGVKD. This CDR3 contains 16 residues. Losses at the gene ends were 0 bases for V and 5 bases for J; bases not matched to a gene: 9. The CDR3 loop is CAISESGTGGRHEQYF. CDR3 nucleotide sequence: TGTGCCATCAGTGAGTCAGGGACAGGAGGGAGGCACGAGCAGTACTTC.

CDR3 residues: CASSYSREPGSEQFF. The CDR3 DNA reads TGTGCCAGCAGTTACTCGCGGGAGCCGGGCAGTGAGCAGTTCTTC. V gene TRBV6-6 combines with J gene TRBJ2-1, with TRBD2 identical over 7 bases. Germline CDR1 reads MNHNY; CDR2 reads SVGAGI (reference sequence). With 0 bases clipped from V and 9 bases from J, the junction kept 8 bases outside the gene matches. This CDR3 has 15 amino acids.

About this clone: One base separates it from a far larger clone, so it is likely a read error. The sample carries other DNA sequences with the same CDR3. The chain recombines TRBV6-1 with TRBJ2-7; 9 bases line up with TRBD2. CDR1 and CDR2 (germline): MNHNS, SASEGT. The CDR3 covers 15 residues. Trimming at V came to 1 base and at J to 2 bases, leaving 3 bases not matched to a gene. CDR3 bases: TGTGCCAGCAGTGAAGAATTAGCGGGAGCCTACGAGCAGTACTTC. It specifies CASSEELAGAYEQYF.

The chain uses TRBV27 and TRBJ2-3; the D is unclear. From germline, CDR1 is MNHEY and CDR2 SMNVEV (reference sequence). CDR3 length: 13 residues. Between the trimmed V and J ends, which lost 7 bases and 6 bases, there was a span of 14 bases. The DNA for the CDR3 is TGTGCCAGCATCCGAACGTTTGGTGATACGCAGTATTTT. Amino acid sequence: CASIRTFGDTQYF.

The V and J genes are TRBV11-2 and TRBJ1-5; no clear D gene. The CDR3 has 15 residues. The ends were cut back, 2 bases at V and 0 bases at J, with 8 bases in the middle. Germline CDR1 and CDR2: SGHAT and FQNNGV. CDR3 coding DNA: TGTGCCAGCAGCTTAAGCCTGTCTAGCAATCAGCCCCAGCATTTT. Protein product: CASSLSLSSNQPQHF.

The gene calls are TRBV19 and TRBJ2-1, with 9 nucleotides matching TRBD2. V gave up 5 bases and J gave up 3 bases; unmatched junction bases: 8. Germline V gives CDR1 LNHDA, CDR2 SQIVND (reference sequence). This CDR3 is built from 16 residues. The CDR3 here is CASSVSGSGLYNEQFF. DNA for the CDR3: TGTGCCAGTAGTGTTAGCGGGAGTGGACTCTACAATGAGCAGTTCTTC.

As DNA, the CDR3 is TGTGCCAGCAGCCGCGTGGGATACAATGAGCAGTTCTTC. As protein: CASSRVGYNEQFF. The rearrangement links TRBV7-9 to TRBJ2-1; D ambiguous. Germline assignment: CDR1 SEHNR and CDR2 FQNEAQ (reference sequence). The CDR3 covers 13 residues. V lost 5 bases to trimming and J lost 4 bases, with 9 bases between them.

This rearrangement joins TRBV7-8 to TRBJ1-5, with D uncertain. In germline, CDR1 is SGHVS, CDR2 FQNEAQ. The CDR3 length is 14 residues. The ends were cut back, 1 base at V and 4 bases at J, with 8 bases in the middle. The CDR3 DNA sequence: TGTGCCAGCAGCTTAGAAGCTAGTAATCAGCCCCAGCATTTT. It codes for CASSLEASNQPQHF.

This clone came up many times. J is TRBJ2-3 and V is TRBV6-4; no clear D gene. CDR3 size: 14 residues. The germline gives CDR1 MRHNA, CDR2 SNTAGT. V lost 5 bases to trimming and J lost 2 bases, with 11 bases between them. This CDR3 is CASSPLGNTDTQYF. The DNA of the CDR3 is TGTGCCAGCAGTCCCCTGGGGAACACAGATACGCAGTATTTT.

V is TRBV27 and J is TRBJ1-5; D uncertain. CDR3 length: 14 residues. Trimming removed 2 bases at V and 4 bases at J, with 9 bases between. The germline V gene encodes CDR1 MNHEY and CDR2 SMNVEV (reference sequence). The CDR3 DNA is TGTGCCAGCAGTTTAATGGGGAGAAATCAGCCCCAGCATTTT. It yields the protein CASSLMGRNQPQHF.

V and J are TRBV7-6 and TRBJ2-3, with a possible D match to TRBD2 (6 bases). The CDR3 is made up of 15 amino acids. Germline V lookup: CDR1 SGHVS, CDR2 FNYEAQ. V lost 4 bases and J 1 base, leaving 12 bases between the germline ends. The DNA of the CDR3 is TGTGCCAGCAGCTGGCGGGGACGCCGCACAGATACGCAGTATTTT. Translation: CASSWRGRRTDTQYF.

The chain uses TRBV4-1 and TRBJ2-1, with 7 bases aligning to TRBD1. J gave up 3 bases and V 3 bases, and 5 bases lay outside the gene matches. Looked up from germline, CDR1 is MGHRA and CDR2 is YSYEKL. The CDR3 length is 15 residues. CDR3 DNA: TGCGCCAGCAGCCAGGAGACAGGGAGCTACAATGAGCAGTTCTTC. Translating it yields CASSQETGSYNEQFF.

This clone is a singleton in its sample. V and J are TRBV6-1 and TRBJ1-5; no firm D call. The CDR3 runs to 13 residues. CDR1 is MNHNS, CDR2 SASEGT, per germline. V lost 8 bases and J lost 6, with 14 bases in between. The CDR3 region is CASDQREGQPQHF. For the CDR3, the DNA is TGTGCCAGCGATCAAAGGGAAGGTCAGCCCCAGCATTTT.

The chain uses TRBV27 and TRBJ2-7; D remains unclear. Germline CDR1 and CDR2: MNHEY and SMNVEV (reference sequence). V was pared by 5 bases and J by 3 bases, with 17 bases between. CDR3 size: 15 residues. CDR3 nucleotides: TGTGCCAGCAGTCCAAACCCCGGACGGAACTACGAGCAGTACTTC. Amino acid sequence: CASSPNPGRNYEQYF.

The CDR3 DNA reads as TGCGCCAGCAGCCAGGACAGAGTCTACGAGCAGTACTTC. This translates into CASSQDRVYEQYF. The chain couples TRBV4-3 to TRBJ2-7, with a possible D match to TRBD1 (6 bases). The CDR3 covers 13 residues. Trimming took off 3 bases at V and 3 bases at J, with 9 bases between the two ends. Germline CDR1 reads LGHNA; CDR2 reads YSLEER.

CDR3: CASSTVSHYGYTF. CDR3 in DNA: TGTGCCAGCAGTACGGTGTCTCACTATGGCTACACCTTC. V usage is TRBV28 and J usage is TRBJ1-2; D gene uncertain. The CDR3 spans 13 residues. Trimming took off 5 bases at V and 3 bases at J, with 10 bases between the two ends. Germline CDR1 MDHEN, CDR2 SYDVKM.

V gene TRBV5-5 combines with J gene TRBJ2-5, with D unresolved. This CDR3 contains 13 residues. Germline loops: CDR1 SGHKS, CDR2 YYEKEE (reference sequence). V was cut by 1 base and J by 1 base, with 5 bases left in between. The CDR3 protein is CASSLNLQETQYF. DNA for the CDR3: TGTGCCAGCAGCTTGAACCTCCAAGAGACCCAGTACTTC.

This clone was seen only once. This rearrangement joins TRBV28 to TRBJ2-7; TRBD1 aligns across 8 bases. Trimming took 4 bases from V and 3 from J; bases not matched to a gene: 2. The CDR3 is 13 amino acids. Germline lookup yields CDR1 MDHEN and CDR2 SYDVKM. CDR3 DNA: TGTGCCAGCAGTTACAGGGGGGACTACGAGCAGTACTTC. It codes for CASSYRGDYEQYF.